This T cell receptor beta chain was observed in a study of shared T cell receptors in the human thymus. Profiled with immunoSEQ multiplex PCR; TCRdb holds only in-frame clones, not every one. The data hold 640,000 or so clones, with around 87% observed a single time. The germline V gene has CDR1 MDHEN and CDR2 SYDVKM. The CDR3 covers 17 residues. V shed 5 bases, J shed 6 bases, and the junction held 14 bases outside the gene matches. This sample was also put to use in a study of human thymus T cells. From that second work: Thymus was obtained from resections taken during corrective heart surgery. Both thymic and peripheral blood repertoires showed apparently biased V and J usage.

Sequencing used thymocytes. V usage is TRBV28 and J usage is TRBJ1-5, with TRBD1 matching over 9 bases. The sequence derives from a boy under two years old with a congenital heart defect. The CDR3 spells CASSPGQGFPGSQPQHF. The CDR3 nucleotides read TGTGCCAGCAGTCCGGGACAGGGTTTTCCAGGGTCTCAGCCCCAGCATTTT.